This TCR beta chain was recorded in a study of radiotherapy plus CTLA-4 blockade in lung cancer. The CDR3 is 16 residues long. Trimming took 0 bases from V and 3 from J, leaving 13 bases between them. Germline values: CDR1 SGDLS, CDR2 YYNGEE. Only in-frame clones appear in the TCRdb table, and some are missing; sequencing was by immunoSEQ multiplex PCR. There are roughly 98,000 clones in the sample; 75% to 90% occur only once, and 3% to 3.5% lies in the top ten. The starting material was peripheral blood, obtained from a patient treated with radiotherapy plus ipilimumab. The origin of this receptor is a human donor with non-small cell lung cancer who had a partial response to radiotherapy plus ipilimumab. The rearrangement links TRBV9 to TRBJ2-1, with D possibly TRBD2 on 6 matching bases. This chain's CDR3 is CASSVEEGRGYNEQFF. The CDR3 nucleotides are TGTGCCAGCAGCGTAGAAGAGGGGCGGGGCTACAATGAGCAGTTCTTC.